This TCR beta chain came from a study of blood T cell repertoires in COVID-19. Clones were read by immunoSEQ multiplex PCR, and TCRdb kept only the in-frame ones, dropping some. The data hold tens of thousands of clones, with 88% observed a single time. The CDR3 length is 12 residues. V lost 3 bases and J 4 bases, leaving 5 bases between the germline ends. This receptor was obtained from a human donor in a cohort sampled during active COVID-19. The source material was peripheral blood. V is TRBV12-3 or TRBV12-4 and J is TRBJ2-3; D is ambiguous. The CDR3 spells CASSFHADTQYF. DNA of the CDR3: TGTGCCAGCAGTTTCCATGCAGATACGCAGTATTTT.